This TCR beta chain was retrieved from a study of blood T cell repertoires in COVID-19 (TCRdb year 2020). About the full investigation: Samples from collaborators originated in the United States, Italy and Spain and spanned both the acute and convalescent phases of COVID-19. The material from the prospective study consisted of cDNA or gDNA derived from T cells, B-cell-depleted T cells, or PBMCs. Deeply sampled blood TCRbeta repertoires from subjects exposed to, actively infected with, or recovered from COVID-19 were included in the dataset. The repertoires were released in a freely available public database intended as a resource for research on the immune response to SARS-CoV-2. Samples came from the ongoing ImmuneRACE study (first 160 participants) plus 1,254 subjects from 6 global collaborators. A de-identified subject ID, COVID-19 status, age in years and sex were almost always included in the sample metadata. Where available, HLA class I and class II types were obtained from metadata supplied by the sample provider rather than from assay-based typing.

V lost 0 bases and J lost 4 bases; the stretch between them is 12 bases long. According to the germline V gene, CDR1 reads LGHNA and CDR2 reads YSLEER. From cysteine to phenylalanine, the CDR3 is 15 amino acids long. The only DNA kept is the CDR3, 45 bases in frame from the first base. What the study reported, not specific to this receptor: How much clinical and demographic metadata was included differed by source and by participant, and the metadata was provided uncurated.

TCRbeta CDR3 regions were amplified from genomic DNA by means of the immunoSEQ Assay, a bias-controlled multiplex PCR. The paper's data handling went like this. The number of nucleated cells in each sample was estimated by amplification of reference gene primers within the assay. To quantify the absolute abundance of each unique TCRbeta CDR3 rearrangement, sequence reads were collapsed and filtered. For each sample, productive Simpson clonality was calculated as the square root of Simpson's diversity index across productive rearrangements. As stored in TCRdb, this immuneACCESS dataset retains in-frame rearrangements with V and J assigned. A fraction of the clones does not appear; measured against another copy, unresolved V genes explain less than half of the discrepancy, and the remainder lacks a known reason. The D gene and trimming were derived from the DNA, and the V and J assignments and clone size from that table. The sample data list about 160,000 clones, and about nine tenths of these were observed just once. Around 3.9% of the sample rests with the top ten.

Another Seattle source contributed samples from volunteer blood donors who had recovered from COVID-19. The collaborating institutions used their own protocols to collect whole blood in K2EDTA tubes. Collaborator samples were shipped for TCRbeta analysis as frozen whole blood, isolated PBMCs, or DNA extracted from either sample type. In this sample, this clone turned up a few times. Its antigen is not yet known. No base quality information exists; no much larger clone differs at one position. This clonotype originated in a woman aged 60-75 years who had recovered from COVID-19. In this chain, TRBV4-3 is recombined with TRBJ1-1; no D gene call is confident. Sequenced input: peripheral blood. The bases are TGCGCCAGCAGCCAAGATCCGGTGAGATCCACTGAAGCTTTCTTT. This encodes CASSQDPVRSTEAFF.